The present T cell receptor (beta chain) was sequenced within a study of PD-1 blockade in classical Hodgkin lymphoma. Findings of the study overall: Patients with a complete response exhibited baseline diversity comparable to newly diagnosed patients. Reasons behind the repertoire differences stay unclear, perhaps disease activity or earlier therapy.

Sequencing was performed with immunoSEQ multiplex PCR; in TCRdb, only in-frame clones are kept and a portion is missing. The repertoire holds 90,000 to 110,000 clones, with approximately 89% as singletons. The sample's time point: cycle 4 day 1 (C4D1), after six to seven weeks of nivolumab. Following autologous stem cell transplantation, relapse occurred in every patient, and exposure to brentuximab vedotin varied. The CDR3 has 17 residues. Per germline, CDR1 SGHNT and CDR2 YYREEE (reference sequence). V lost 6 bases and J lost 9; bases outside the gene matches: 21. About this clone: Its antigen is unidentified.

J is TRBJ2-1 and V is TRBV5-4, with 7 bases aligning to TRBD2. Specimen: peripheral blood mononuclear cells (PBMCs), collected before the fourth cycle of nivolumab. The TCR comes from a human donor with classical Hodgkin lymphoma. CDR3 coding DNA: TGTGCCAGCACCATAACTACTCCGACTAGCTGGGACGGTGAGCAGTTCTTC. The encoded protein is CASTITTPTSWDGEQFF.